A single sample gave rise to the 8 T cell receptor beta chains below, sequenced in a study of technical replicates of blood from a handful of donors. Produced via immunoSEQ multiplex PCR; TCRdb's table is partial and in-frame only. This table holds just over 55,000 clones, about 94% found once. Material: PBMCs. These receptors were taken from a human donor in good health. Some clones in this sample may be carry-over from other donors' samples.

This chain joins TRBV6-6 and TRBJ2-4, with D perhaps matching TRBD1 (5 bases). This CDR3 has 13 residues. Per germline, CDR1 MNHNY and CDR2 SVGAGI (reference sequence). With 5 bases removed from V and 4 bases from J, the gap between germline ends came to 9 bases. Here the CDR3 DNA reads TGTGCCAGCAGTAACGACAGTAAAAACATTCAGTACTTC. Translated: CASSNDSKNIQYF.

The chain employs TRBV6-1 and TRBJ2-1; D perhaps matches TRBD2 (7 bases). CDR1 MNHNS and CDR2 SASEGT come from the germline V gene. Deletions cut 4 bases from V and 7 bases from J, with 17 bases between. The length of the CDR3 is 15 residues. CDR3 region: CASSAGRGAHNEQFF. CDR3 nucleotide sequence: TGTGCCAGCAGTGCTGGACGGGGGGCCCATAATGAGCAGTTCTTC.

The count of this clone is one. The CDR3 reads CASSPRDIGSGANVLTF. The CDR3 coding sequence is TGTGCCAGCTCACCACGGGACATCGGGTCTGGGGCCAACGTCCTGACTTTC. The gene calls are TRBV18 and TRBJ2-6; TRBD1 might be the D (6 bases). The CDR3 has 17 residues. Germline-derived CDR1 and CDR2 are KGHSH and LQKENI. V lost 1 base to trimming and J lost 1 base, with 11 bases between them.

This chain uses TRBV7-9 with TRBJ1-1; TRBD1 agrees at 9 bases. J lost 6 bases, V lost 6 bases, and 5 bases had no gene match. The length of the CDR3 is 13 residues. Germline CDR1 is SEHNR and CDR2 is FQNEAQ (reference sequence). CDR3 sequence: CASRRTGGSEAFF. The CDR3 coding sequence is TGTGCCAGCAGACGTACAGGGGGCTCTGAAGCTTTCTTT.

The table lists this clone with a few counts. V and J are TRBV6-1 and TRBJ2-6; 7 bases map to TRBD2. The germline gives CDR1 MNHNS, CDR2 SASEGT. The ends lost 4 bases at V and 0 bases at J; junction bases unmatched: 0. The CDR3 runs to 15 residues. CDR3 DNA: TGTGCCAGCAGTGGGGGGGGCTCTGGGGCCAACGTCCTGACTTTC. Translated, it gives CASSGGGSGANVLTF.

The chain recombines TRBV6-5 with TRBJ1-1; TRBD1 might be the D (6 bases). The CDR3 sequence is 14 residues long. CDR1 MNHEY and CDR2 SVGAGI come from the germline V gene. Between the trimmed V and J ends, which lost 3 bases and 4 bases, there was a span of 12 bases. The CDR3 loop reads CASSYEGGGTEAFF. As DNA, the CDR3 is TGTGCCAGCAGTTATGAGGGGGGGGGCACTGAAGCTTTCTTT.

This clone is a singleton in its sample. The V gene is TRBV7-2, the J gene TRBJ2-3; TRBD2 matches 10 bases. Germline assignment: CDR1 SGHTA and CDR2 FQGNSA. The CDR3 is made up of 16 amino acids. V lost 5 bases, J lost 0 bases, and 5 bases stayed unmatched. CDR3 DNA sequence: TGTGCCAGCAGCCCGGGACTAGCGCCTAGCACAGATACGCAGTATTTT. Translating it yields CASSPGLAPSTDTQYF.

CDR3: CASSTSDKSNQPQHF. DNA for the CDR3: TGTGCCAGCAGCACCTCGGACAAGAGCAATCAGCCCCAGCATTTT. The chain joins TRBV7-6 to TRBJ1-5; D is perhaps TRBD1 (5 bases). The germline gives CDR1 SGHVS, CDR2 FNYEAQ. The CDR3 is made up of 15 amino acids. Trimming removed 5 bases from V and 1 base from J, with 12 bases in between.